The rows below give T cell receptor beta chains drawn from one sample of a study of cytomegalovirus exposure and HLA in healthy donors. Using immunoSEQ multiplex PCR, the repertoire was profiled, and TCRdb retains in-frame clones only, with some absent. Of 150,000 to 200,000 clones listed, 77% are singletons. Sequencing was performed on PBMCs. The receptor source for this set is a man younger than 30 in good health and CMV-seronegative. The CDR3 runs from the conserved cysteine through the conserved F or W. A row's size may be missing; if present it is once, few, many or a size class.

length	V	size	J	CDR3
16	TRBV4-2	.	TRBJ1-4	CASSQAWQGAGEKLFF
15	TRBV15	.	TRBJ1-2	CATSRPAGGVDGYTF
15	TRBV7-2	few	TRBJ1-2	CASSPDRGHGYGYTF
16	TRBV7-3	.	TRBJ2-2	CASSLSSGGSAGELFF
16	TRBV9	.	TRBJ1-2	CASSAGDSDWFYGYTF
11	TRBV20-1	.	TRBJ1-1	CSAAPNTEAFF
17	TRBV15	.	TRBJ2-3	CATSLGLAGGATDTQYF
15	TRBV7-2	once	TRBJ2-7	CASSLEAGGPREQYF
11	TRBV2	once	TRBJ2-1	CASSEEDEQFF
20	TRBV21-1	.	TRBJ2-7	CASSTPTGTSGSPQRYEQYF
12	TRBV30	.	TRBJ2-5	CAWRPGGETQYF
14	TRBV7-2	.	TRBJ2-1	CASSPQTGIREQFF
13	TRBV5-1	once	TRBJ2-1	CATRQGNLNEQFF
13	TRBV6-5	.	TRBJ2-1	CASSYSEVHEQFF
15	TRBV5-1	.	TRBJ2-3	CASSRTGQSTDTQYF
16	TRBV7-3	once	TRBJ2-1	CASSFLVTGGRNEQFF
16	TRBV27	.	TRBJ1-5	CASSLSTGSTSWPQHF
13	TRBV19	.	TRBJ2-7	CASRPDRGPKQYF
15	TRBV7-8	once	TRBJ1-1	CASSEGPGGFTEAFF
16	TRBV7-9	.	TRBJ2-1	CSSSPSSGGGSDEQFF
14	TRBV2	.	TRBJ2-3	CASGFGTSTDTQYF
13	TRBV5-1	.	TRBJ2-3	CASSLAEADTQYF
17	TRBV7-9	.	TRBJ2-3	CASSSPWTSGGTDTQYF
17	TRBV18	.	TRBJ2-7	CASSPRVAGLMSYEQYF
15	TRBV4-3	.	TRBJ2-1	CASSQVGGRNNEQFF
15	TRBV5-1	.	TRBJ2-7	CASSFSSSSSYEQYF